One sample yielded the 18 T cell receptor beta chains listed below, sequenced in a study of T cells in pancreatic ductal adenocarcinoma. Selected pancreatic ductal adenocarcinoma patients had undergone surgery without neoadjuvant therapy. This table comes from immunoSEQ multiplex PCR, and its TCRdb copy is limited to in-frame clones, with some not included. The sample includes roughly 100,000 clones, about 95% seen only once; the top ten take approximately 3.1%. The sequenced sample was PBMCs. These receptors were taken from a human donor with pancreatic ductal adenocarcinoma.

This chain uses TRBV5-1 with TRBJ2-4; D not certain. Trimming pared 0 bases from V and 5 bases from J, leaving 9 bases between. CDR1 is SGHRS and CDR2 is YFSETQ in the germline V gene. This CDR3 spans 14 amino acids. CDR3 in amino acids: CASSLEWPENIQYF. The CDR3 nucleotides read TGCGCCAGCAGCTTGGAATGGCCAGAAAACATTCAGTACTTC.

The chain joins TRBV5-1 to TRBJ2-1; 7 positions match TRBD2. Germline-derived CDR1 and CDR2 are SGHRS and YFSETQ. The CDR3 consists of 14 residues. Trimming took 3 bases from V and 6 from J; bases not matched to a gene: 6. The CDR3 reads CASSSLADLNEQFF. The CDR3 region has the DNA TGCGCCAGCAGCTCCCTAGCGGACCTCAATGAGCAGTTCTTC.

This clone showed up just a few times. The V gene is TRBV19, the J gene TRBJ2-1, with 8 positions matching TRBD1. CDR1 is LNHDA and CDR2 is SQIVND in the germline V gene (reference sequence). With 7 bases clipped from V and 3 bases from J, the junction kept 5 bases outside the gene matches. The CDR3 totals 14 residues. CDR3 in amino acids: CASTTTGGYNEQFF. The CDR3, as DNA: TGTGCCAGTACTACAACAGGGGGCTACAATGAGCAGTTCTTC.

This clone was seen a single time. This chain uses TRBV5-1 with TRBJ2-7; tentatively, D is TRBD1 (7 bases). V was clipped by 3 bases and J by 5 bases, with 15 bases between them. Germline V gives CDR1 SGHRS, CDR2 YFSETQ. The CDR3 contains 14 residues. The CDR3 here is CASSSRPGGNEQYF. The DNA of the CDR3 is TGCGCCAGCAGCTCCCGCCCAGGGGGGAACGAGCAGTACTTC.

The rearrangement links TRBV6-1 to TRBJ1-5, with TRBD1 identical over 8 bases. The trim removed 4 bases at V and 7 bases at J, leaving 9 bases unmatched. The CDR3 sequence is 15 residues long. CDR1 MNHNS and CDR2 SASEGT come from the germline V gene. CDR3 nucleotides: TGTGCCAGCAGTGCCGGACAGGGTTTGTACCAGCCCCAGCATTTT. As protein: CASSAGQGLYQPQHF.

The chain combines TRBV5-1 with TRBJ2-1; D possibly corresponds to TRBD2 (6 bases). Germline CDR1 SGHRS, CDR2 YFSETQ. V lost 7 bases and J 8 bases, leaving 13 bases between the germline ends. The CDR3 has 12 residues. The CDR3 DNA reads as TGCGCCAGCTCACCCCGGGGGTATGAGCAGTTCTTC. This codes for CASSPRGYEQFF.

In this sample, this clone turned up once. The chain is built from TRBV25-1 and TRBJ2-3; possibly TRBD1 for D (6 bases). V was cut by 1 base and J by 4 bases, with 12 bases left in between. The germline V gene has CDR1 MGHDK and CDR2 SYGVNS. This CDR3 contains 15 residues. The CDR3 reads CASSELSTGPDTQYF. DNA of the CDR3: TGTGCCAGCAGTGAATTATCGACAGGCCCAGATACGCAGTATTTT.

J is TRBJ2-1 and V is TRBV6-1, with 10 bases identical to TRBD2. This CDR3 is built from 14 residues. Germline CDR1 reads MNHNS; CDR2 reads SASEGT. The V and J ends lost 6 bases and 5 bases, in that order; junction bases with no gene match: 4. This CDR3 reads CASRRAGGNNEQFF. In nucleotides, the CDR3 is TGTGCCAGCAGGCGAGCGGGAGGGAACAATGAGCAGTTCTTC.

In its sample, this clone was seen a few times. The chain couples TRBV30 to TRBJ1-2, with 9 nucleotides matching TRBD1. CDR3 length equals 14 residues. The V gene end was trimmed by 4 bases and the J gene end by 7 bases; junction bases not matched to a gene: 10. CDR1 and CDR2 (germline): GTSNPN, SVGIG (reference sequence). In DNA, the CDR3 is TGTGCCTGGACGTTTGGGGACAGGGACTCTGGCTACACCTTC. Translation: CAWTFGDRDSGYTF. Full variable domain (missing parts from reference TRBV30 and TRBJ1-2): SQTIHQWPATLVQPVGSPLSLECTVEGTSNPNLYWYRQAAGRGLQLLFYSVGIGQISSEVPQNLSASRPQDRQFILSSKKLLLSDSGFYLCAWTFGDRDSGYTFGSGTRLTVV.

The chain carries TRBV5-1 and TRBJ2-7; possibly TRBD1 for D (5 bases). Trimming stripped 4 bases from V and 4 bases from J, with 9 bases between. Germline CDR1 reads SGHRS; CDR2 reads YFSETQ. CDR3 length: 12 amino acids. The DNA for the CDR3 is TGCGCCAGCAGCCTGACAGTGTACGAGCAGTACTTC. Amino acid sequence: CASSLTVYEQYF. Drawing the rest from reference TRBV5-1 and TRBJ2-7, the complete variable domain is KAGVTQTPRYLIKTRGQQVTLSCSPISGHRSVSWYQQTPGQGLQFLFEYFSETQRNKGNFPGRFSGRQFSNSRSEMNVSTLELGDSALYLCASSLTVYEQYFGPGTRLTVT.

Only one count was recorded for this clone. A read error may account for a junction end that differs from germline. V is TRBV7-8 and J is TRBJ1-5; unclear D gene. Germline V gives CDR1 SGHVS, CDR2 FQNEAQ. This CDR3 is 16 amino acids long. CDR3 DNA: TGTGCCAGCAACTTAAGGGAGGGCTATAGCAATCAGCCCCAGCATTTT. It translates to CASNLREGYSNQPQHF.

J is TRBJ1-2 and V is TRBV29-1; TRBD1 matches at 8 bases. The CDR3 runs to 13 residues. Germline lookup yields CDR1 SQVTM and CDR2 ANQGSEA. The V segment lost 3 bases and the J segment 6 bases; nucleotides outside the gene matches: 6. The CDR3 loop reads CSVELDRADGYTF. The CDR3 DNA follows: TGCAGCGTTGAGTTGGACAGGGCGGATGGCTACACCTTC.

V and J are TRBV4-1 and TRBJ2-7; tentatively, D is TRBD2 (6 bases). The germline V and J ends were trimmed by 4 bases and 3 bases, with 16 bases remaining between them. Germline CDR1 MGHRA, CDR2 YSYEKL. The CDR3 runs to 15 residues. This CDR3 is CASSLVSGVGYEQYF. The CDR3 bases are TGCGCCAGCAGCCTCGTGTCGGGAGTTGGCTACGAGCAGTACTTC.

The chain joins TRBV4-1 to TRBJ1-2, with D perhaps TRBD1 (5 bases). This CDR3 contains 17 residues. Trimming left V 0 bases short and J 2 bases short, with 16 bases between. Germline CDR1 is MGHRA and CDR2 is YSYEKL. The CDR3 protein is CASSQDLRGGLNYGYTF. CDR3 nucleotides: TGCGCCAGCAGCCAAGATCTTAGGGGAGGCCTCAACTATGGCTACACCTTC.

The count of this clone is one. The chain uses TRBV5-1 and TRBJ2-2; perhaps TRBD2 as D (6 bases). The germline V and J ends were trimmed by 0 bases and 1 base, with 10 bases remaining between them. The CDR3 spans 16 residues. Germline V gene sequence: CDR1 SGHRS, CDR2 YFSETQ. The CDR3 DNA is TGCGCCAGCAGCTTGGATACAGCGGGGAACACCGGGGAGCTGTTTTTT. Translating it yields CASSLDTAGNTGELFF.

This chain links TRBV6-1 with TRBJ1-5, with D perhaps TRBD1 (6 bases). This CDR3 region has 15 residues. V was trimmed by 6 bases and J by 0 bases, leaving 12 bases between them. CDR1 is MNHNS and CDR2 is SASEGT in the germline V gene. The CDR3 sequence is CASRAGEYSNQPQHF. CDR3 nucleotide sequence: TGTGCCAGCAGGGCAGGGGAATATAGCAATCAGCCCCAGCATTTT.

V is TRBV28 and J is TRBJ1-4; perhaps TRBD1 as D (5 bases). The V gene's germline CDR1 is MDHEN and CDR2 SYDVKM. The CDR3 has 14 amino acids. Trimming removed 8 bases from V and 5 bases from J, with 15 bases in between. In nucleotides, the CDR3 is TGTGCCAGCGGACTAACCGGACAAAATGAAAAACTGTTTTTT. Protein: CASGLTGQNEKLFF.

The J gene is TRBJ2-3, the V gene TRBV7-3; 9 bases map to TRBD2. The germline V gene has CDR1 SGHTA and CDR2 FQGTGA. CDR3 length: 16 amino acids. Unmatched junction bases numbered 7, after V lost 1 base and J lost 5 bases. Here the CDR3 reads CASSLSPAGGGDTQYF. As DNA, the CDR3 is TGTGCCAGCAGCTTAAGCCCAGCGGGAGGTGGAGATACGCAGTATTTT.